This T cell receptor (beta chain) was retrieved from a study of blood T cell repertoires in COVID-19. In the study overall: The United States, Italy and Spain provided the acute and convalescent COVID-19 samples.

Per the germline V gene, CDR1 is KGHSH and CDR2 is LQKENI. The V and J ends lost 4 bases and 8 bases, in that order; junction bases with no gene match: 11. The CDR3 has 16 amino acids. In the authors' methods: Reference gene primer amplification yielded estimated nucleated cell counts. Here immunoSEQ multiplex PCR was the method, and the copy in TCRdb shows in-frame clones only, minus some. V, J and clone size are taken as reported in that table, and D and trimming were inferred from the DNA itself. The table has a few hundred thousand clones, roughly 88% seen once. This chain links TRBV18 with TRBJ1-2; 12 bases line up with TRBD1. The receptor's source is a woman aged 25 to 39 with COVID-19, enrolled during active disease. Sequenced input: peripheral blood. The CDR3 nucleotides are TGTGCCAGCTCACTCACCGGGACAGGGGGCCTATTGGGCTACACCTTC. As protein: CASSLTGTGGLLGYTF.